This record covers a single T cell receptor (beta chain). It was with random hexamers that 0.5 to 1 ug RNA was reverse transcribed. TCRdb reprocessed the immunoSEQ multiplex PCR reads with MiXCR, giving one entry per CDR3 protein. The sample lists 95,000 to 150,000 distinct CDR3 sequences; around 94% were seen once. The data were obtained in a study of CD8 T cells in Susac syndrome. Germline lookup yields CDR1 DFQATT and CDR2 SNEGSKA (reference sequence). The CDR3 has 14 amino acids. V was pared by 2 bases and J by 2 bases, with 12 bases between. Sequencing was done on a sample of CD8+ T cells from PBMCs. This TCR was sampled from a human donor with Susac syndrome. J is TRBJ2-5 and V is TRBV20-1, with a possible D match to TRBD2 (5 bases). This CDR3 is CSARLGSTQETQYF. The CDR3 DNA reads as TGCAGTGCTAGATTGGGGAGCACACAAGAGACCCAGTACTTC.